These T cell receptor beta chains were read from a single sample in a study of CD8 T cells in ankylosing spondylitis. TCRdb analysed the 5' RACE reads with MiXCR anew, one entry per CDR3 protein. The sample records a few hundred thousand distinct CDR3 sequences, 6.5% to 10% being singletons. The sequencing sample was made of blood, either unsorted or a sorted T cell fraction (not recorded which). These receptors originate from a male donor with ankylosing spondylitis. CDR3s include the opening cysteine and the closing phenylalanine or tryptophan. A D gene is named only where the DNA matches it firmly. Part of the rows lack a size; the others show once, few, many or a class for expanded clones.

CDR3nt: TGCGCCAGCAGCTTGGTACCAGGGGAGAGCACCGGGGAGCTGTTTTTT; CDR3aa: CASSLVPGESTGELFF; j_gene: TRBJ2-2; d_gene: NA; abundance: NA; v_gene: TRBV5-1
CDR3nt: TGTGCCAGCAGCTTGATAGCGGGCAGTTCCACCGGGGAGCTGTTTTTT; CDR3aa: CASSLIAGSSTGELFF; j_gene: TRBJ2-2; d_gene: TRBD2; abundance: few; v_gene: TRBV5-5
CDR3nt: TGTGCCAGCACCCCTTTTCTGAGCTCCTACAATGAGCAGTTCTTC; CDR3aa: CASTPFLSSYNEQFF; j_gene: TRBJ2-1; d_gene: NA; abundance: many; v_gene: TRBV11-2
CDR3nt: TGTGCCAGCAGCCATTGGATCTCTGGGGCCAACGTCCTGACTTTC; CDR3aa: CASSHWISGANVLTF; j_gene: TRBJ2-6; d_gene: NA; abundance: few; v_gene: TRBV3-1
CDR3nt: TGCAGCGTTGTTGACCAGGGCATCTATGGCTACACCTTC; CDR3aa: CSVVDQGIYGYTF; j_gene: TRBJ1-2; d_gene: NA; abundance: many; v_gene: TRBV29-1
CDR3nt: TGTGCCAGCAGCCGGGGGGAACGTGGCTACACCTTC; CDR3aa: CASSRGERGYTF; j_gene: TRBJ1-2; d_gene: NA; abundance: NA; v_gene: TRBV28
CDR3nt: TGTGCCAGCAGCTTAGAGATCAGGGAGGGACAGCCCCAGCATTTT; CDR3aa: CASSLEIREGQPQHF; j_gene: TRBJ1-5; d_gene: NA; abundance: NA; v_gene: TRBV7-2
CDR3nt: TGCAGTGCTAGAGGGACGGACGGGAGTCCGAACACCGGGGAGCTGTTTTTT; CDR3aa: CSARGTDGSPNTGELFF; j_gene: TRBJ2-2; d_gene: NA; abundance: few; v_gene: TRBV20-1
CDR3nt: TGCGCCAGCAGCGGAACAACTAGCGGCCAAGAGACCCAGTACTTC; CDR3aa: CASSGTTSGQETQYF; j_gene: TRBJ2-5; d_gene: TRBD2; abundance: many; v_gene: TRBV5-1
CDR3nt: TGCAGTGCTACCCGGGGACGGTACAATTCACCCCTCCACTTT; CDR3aa: CSATRGRYNSPLHF; j_gene: TRBJ1-6; d_gene: NA; abundance: NA; v_gene: TRBV20-1
CDR3nt: TGTGCCAGCAGTATACCAGGGTTCCGTGATACGCAGTATTTT; CDR3aa: CASSIPGFRDTQYF; j_gene: TRBJ2-3; d_gene: NA; abundance: many; v_gene: TRBV6-5
CDR3nt: TGTGCCAGTAGGCCTCCGGCGGGAGGGACCGGGGAGCTGTTTTTT; CDR3aa: CASRPPAGGTGELFF; j_gene: TRBJ2-2; d_gene: TRBD2; abundance: NA; v_gene: TRBV19
CDR3nt: TGTGCCAGCAGTTTTCACAGGAGCTCCTACGAGCAGTACTTC; CDR3aa: CASSFHRSSYEQYF; j_gene: TRBJ2-7; d_gene: NA; abundance: many; v_gene: TRBV12-3/TRBV12-4
CDR3nt: TGCAGCGTTGAAGGGGGACTAAAACTAGACTATGGCTACACCTTC; CDR3aa: CSVEGGLKLDYGYTF; j_gene: TRBJ1-2; d_gene: NA; abundance: NA; v_gene: TRBV29-1
CDR3nt: TGTACCAGCTCACGGCAGATCTCTGGGGCCAACGTCCTGACTTTC; CDR3aa: CTSSRQISGANVLTF; j_gene: TRBJ2-6; d_gene: NA; abundance: NA; v_gene: TRBV18
CDR3nt: TGTGCCAGCAGTTTAGGAGCACGTTCCTACGAGCAGTACTTC; CDR3aa: CASSLGARSYEQYF; j_gene: TRBJ2-7; d_gene: NA; abundance: many; v_gene: TRBV12-3/TRBV12-4
CDR3nt: TGCAGTGCTAGCCCGGACGCAACCTACGAGCAGTACTTC; CDR3aa: CSASPDATYEQYF; j_gene: TRBJ2-7; d_gene: NA; abundance: NA; v_gene: TRBV20-1
CDR3nt: TGTGCCAGCAGCTCCAGAACTAGCTGGACCACCGAGCAGTACTTC; CDR3aa: CASSSRTSWTTEQYF; j_gene: TRBJ2-7; d_gene: NA; abundance: few; v_gene: TRBV7-2
CDR3nt: TGTGCCAGCAGTGGAAAGGACAGGATCAGCGGGGAGCTGTTTTTT; CDR3aa: CASSGKDRISGELFF; j_gene: TRBJ2-2; d_gene: TRBD1; abundance: many; v_gene: TRBV25-1
CDR3nt: TGCAGCGTTGAAGATCTGGCTAACTATGGCTACACCTTC; CDR3aa: CSVEDLANYGYTF; j_gene: TRBJ1-2; d_gene: NA; abundance: few; v_gene: TRBV29-1
CDR3nt: TGTGCTAGTGGTAAAACAGGGTCTGGGGCCAACGTCCTGACTTTC; CDR3aa: CASGKTGSGANVLTF; j_gene: TRBJ2-6; d_gene: NA; abundance: NA; v_gene: TRBV12-5
CDR3nt: TGTGCCAGCAGTTCCCAGGCAACGAACACTGAAGCTTTCTTT; CDR3aa: CASSSQATNTEAFF; j_gene: TRBJ1-1; d_gene: NA; abundance: many; v_gene: TRBV28
CDR3nt: TGCGCCAGCAGCCGTCTTGGCGGAAACATCTACGAGCAGTACTTC; CDR3aa: CASSRLGGNIYEQYF; j_gene: TRBJ2-7; d_gene: NA; abundance: many; v_gene: TRBV4-1
CDR3nt: TGTGCCAGCAGCTTACTGTCGAGGGGGCTCTCCTACAATGAGCAGTTCTTC; CDR3aa: CASSLLSRGLSYNEQFF; j_gene: TRBJ2-1; d_gene: TRBD1; abundance: few; v_gene: TRBV7-6
CDR3nt: TGTGCCAGCAGCTTAGATGTAGGGGGCAGCCTATCTGGGGCCAACGTCCTGACTTTC; CDR3aa: CASSLDVGGSLSGANVLTF; j_gene: TRBJ2-6; d_gene: TRBD1; abundance: NA; v_gene: TRBV11-2
CDR3nt: TGTGCCAGTAGTATCAACACCGGGGAGCTGTTTTTT; CDR3aa: CASSINTGELFF; j_gene: TRBJ2-2; d_gene: NA; abundance: many; v_gene: TRBV19
CDR3nt: TGCGCCAGCAGCCTGGGGGAGGGACCGAACACTGAAGCTTTCTTT; CDR3aa: CASSLGEGPNTEAFF; j_gene: TRBJ1-1; d_gene: NA; abundance: few; v_gene: TRBV4-1
CDR3nt: TGTGCCAGCGAGGAACTTGGAGGCGATGAGCAGTTCTTC; CDR3aa: CASEELGGDEQFF; j_gene: TRBJ2-1; d_gene: NA; abundance: NA; v_gene: TRBV9
CDR3nt: TGCAGCGTTGAATCTACTGGGACAGACTACGAGCAGTACTTC; CDR3aa: CSVESTGTDYEQYF; j_gene: TRBJ2-7; d_gene: TRBD1; abundance: many; v_gene: TRBV29-1
CDR3nt: TGCGCCAGCAGCTTGGAGGCTAGCCTACCTAGCACAGATACGCAGTATTTT; CDR3aa: CASSLEASLPSTDTQYF; j_gene: TRBJ2-3; d_gene: NA; abundance: few; v_gene: TRBV5-1
CDR3nt: TGTGCCAGCTCACCCTCGGGTAGCGGGGCCTACAATGAGCAGTTCTTC; CDR3aa: CASSPSGSGAYNEQFF; j_gene: TRBJ2-1; d_gene: TRBD2; abundance: many; v_gene: TRBV18
CDR3nt: TGCAGCGTTGAAGATGACCACGAGCAGTACTTC; CDR3aa: CSVEDDHEQYF; j_gene: TRBJ2-7; d_gene: NA; abundance: NA; v_gene: TRBV29-1
CDR3nt: TGTGCCAGCAGTGAAGCGGGGACAGGGCAAGAGACCCAGTACTTC; CDR3aa: CASSEAGTGQETQYF; j_gene: TRBJ2-5; d_gene: TRBD1; abundance: few; v_gene: TRBV2
CDR3nt: TGTGCCAGCAGCTTGGAATTGTCAGGGACTTTCTATGGCTACACCTTC; CDR3aa: CASSLELSGTFYGYTF; j_gene: TRBJ1-2; d_gene: NA; abundance: few; v_gene: TRBV5-6
CDR3nt: TGCAGCGTTACGCTGGAACTCAATGAGCAGTTCTTC; CDR3aa: CSVTLELNEQFF; j_gene: TRBJ2-1; d_gene: NA; abundance: few; v_gene: TRBV29-1
CDR3nt: TGTGCCAGCGCCGGGGGGCCATCGAACACTGAAGCTTTCTTT; CDR3aa: CASAGGPSNTEAFF; j_gene: TRBJ1-1; d_gene: NA; abundance: few; v_gene: TRBV7-2